Reported below is one T cell receptor (beta chain). Nominally healthy donors provided the samples, though records likely missed some immune exposures. This entry comes from a study of cytomegalovirus exposure and HLA in healthy donors. In the PCR, 60 Vbeta and 13 Jbeta primers were used. The repertoire was sequenced with immunoSEQ multiplex PCR; TCRdb's copy has only in-frame clones and lacks some. In the table there are approximately 100,000 clones, about 78% of which are singletons. The V and J ends lost 0 bases and 2 bases respectively, with 14 bases between them. This CDR3 comprises 17 residues. Input material: PBMCs. The clonotype was recovered from a woman aged 40 to 49 in good health and CMV-seropositive. V is TRBV6-7 and J is TRBJ1-5; no definite D call. TRBV6-7 is sorted into the ORF group, with uncertain function. The CDR3 sequence: CASSYSLGPWGNQPQHF. In nucleotides, the CDR3 is TGTGCCAGCAGTTACTCGCTGGGCCCTTGGGGCAATCAGCCCCAGCATTTT.